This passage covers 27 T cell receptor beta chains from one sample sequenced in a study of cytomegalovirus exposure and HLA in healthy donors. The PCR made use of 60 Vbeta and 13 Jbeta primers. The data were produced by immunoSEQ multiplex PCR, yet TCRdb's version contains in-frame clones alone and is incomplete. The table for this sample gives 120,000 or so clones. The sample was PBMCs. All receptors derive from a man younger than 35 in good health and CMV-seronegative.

The CDR3 sequence: CASTPSNTGELFF. For the CDR3, the DNA is TGTGCCAGCACCCCTTCGAACACCGGGGAGCTGTTTTTT. The V gene is TRBV5-4, the J gene TRBJ2-2; D gene uncertain. Trimming left V 6 bases short and J 0 bases short, with 6 bases between. Germline V gene sequence: CDR1 SGHNT, CDR2 YYREEE (reference sequence). The CDR3 has 13 amino acids.

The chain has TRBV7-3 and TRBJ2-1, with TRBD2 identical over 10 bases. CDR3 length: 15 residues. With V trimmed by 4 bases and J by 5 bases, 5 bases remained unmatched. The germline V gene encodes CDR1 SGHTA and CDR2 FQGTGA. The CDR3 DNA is TGTGCCAGCAGCTCACTAGCGGGGATCAACAATGAGCAGTTCTTC. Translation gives CASSSLAGINNEQFF.

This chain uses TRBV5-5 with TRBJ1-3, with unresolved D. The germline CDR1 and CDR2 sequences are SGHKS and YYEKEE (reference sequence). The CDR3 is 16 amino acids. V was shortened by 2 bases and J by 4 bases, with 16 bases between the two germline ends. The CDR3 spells CASSFSSSGFGNTIYF. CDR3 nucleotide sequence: TGTGCCAGCAGCTTTAGTTCCTCGGGGTTCGGAAACACCATATATTTT.

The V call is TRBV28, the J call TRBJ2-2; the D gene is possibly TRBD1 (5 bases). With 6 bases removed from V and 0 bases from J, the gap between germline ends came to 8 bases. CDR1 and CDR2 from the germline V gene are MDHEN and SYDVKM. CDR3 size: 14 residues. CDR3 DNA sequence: TGTGCCAGCAGAGGGGTTTCGAACACCGGGGAGCTGTTTTTT. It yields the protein CASRGVSNTGELFF.

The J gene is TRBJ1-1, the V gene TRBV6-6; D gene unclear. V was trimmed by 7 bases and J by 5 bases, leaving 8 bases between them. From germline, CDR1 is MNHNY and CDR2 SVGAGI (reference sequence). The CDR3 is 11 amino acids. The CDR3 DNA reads TGTGCCAGCACAGTGCGGACTGAAGCTTTCTTT. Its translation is CASTVRTEAFF.

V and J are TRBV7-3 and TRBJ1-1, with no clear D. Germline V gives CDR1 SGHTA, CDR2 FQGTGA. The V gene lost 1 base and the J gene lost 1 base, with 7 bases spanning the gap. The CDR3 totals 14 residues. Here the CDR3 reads CASSLIPENTEAFF. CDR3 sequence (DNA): TGTGCCAGCAGCTTAATCCCAGAGAACACTGAAGCTTTCTTT.

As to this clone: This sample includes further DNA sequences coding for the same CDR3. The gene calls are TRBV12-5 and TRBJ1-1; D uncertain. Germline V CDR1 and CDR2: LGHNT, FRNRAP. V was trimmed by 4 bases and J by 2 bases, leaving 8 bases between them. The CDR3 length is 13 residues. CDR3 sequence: CASGSGGNTEAFF. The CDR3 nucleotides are TGTGCTAGTGGTTCTGGAGGCAACACTGAAGCTTTCTTT.

The CDR3 here is CASSEFIDREVGGYTF. In DNA form, the CDR3 reads TGCGCCAGCAGCGAGTTTATCGACAGGGAGGTAGGAGGCTACACCTTC. The chain joins TRBV5-1 to TRBJ1-2; 7 positions match TRBD1. Trimming at V came to 4 bases and at J to 8 bases, leaving 17 bases not matched to a gene. Germline CDR1 and CDR2: SGHRS and YFSETQ. The CDR3 extends over 16 amino acids.

In nucleotides, the CDR3 is TGTGCCAGTAGTATACAGGGGGCTACCTACGAGCAGTACTTC. Its translation: CASSIQGATYEQYF. The rearrangement uses TRBV19 and TRBJ2-7, with 8 nucleotides matching TRBD1. CDR3 length: 14 residues. The V gene end was trimmed by 2 bases and the J gene end by 2 bases; junction bases not matched to a gene: 2. CDR1 is LNHDA, CDR2 SQIVND, per germline (reference sequence).

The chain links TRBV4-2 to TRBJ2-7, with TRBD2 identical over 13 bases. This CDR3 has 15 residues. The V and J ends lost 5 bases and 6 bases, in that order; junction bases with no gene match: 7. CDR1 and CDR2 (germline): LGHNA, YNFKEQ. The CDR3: CASSYRTSGSSEQYF. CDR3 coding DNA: TGTGCCAGCAGCTACCGGACTAGCGGGAGTTCCGAGCAGTACTTC.

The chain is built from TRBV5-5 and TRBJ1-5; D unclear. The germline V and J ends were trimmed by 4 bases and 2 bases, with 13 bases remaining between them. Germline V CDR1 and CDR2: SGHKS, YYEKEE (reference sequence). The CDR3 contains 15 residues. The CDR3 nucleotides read TGTGCCAGCAGCCCCTCCCGGGTTGGCAATCAGCCCCAGCATTTT. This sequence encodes CASSPSRVGNQPQHF. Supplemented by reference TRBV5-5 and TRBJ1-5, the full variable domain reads DAGVTQSPTHLIKTRGQQVTLRCSPISGHKSVSWYQQVLGQGPQFIFQYYEKEERGRGNFPDRFSARQFPNYSSELNVNALLLGDSALYLCASSPSRVGNQPQHFGDGTRLSIL.

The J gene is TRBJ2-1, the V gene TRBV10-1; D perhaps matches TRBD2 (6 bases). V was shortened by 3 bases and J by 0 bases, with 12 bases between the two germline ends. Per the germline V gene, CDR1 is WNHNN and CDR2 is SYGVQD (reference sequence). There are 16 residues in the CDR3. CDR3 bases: TGCGCCAGCAGTGACGAATACGGGAGCTCCTACAATGAGCAGTTCTTC. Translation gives CASSDEYGSSYNEQFF.

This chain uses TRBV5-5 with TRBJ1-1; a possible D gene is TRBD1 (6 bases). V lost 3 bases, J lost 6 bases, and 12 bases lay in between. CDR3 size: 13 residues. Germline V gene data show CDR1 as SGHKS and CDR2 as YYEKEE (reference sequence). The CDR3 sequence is CASSYDRSPEAFF. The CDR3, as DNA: TGTGCCAGCAGCTACGACAGGTCGCCTGAAGCTTTCTTT.

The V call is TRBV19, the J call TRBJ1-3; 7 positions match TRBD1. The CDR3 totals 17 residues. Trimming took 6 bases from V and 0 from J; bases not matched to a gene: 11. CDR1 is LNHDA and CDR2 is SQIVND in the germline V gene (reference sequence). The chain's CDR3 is CASRGTALSFSGNTIYF. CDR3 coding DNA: TGTGCCAGTAGAGGGACAGCGTTAAGCTTCTCTGGAAACACCATATATTTT. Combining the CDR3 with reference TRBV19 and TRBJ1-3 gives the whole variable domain DGGITQSPKYLFRKEGQNVTLSCEQNLNHDAMYWYRQDPGQGLRLIYYSQIVNDFQKGDIAEGYSVSREKKESFPLTVTSAQKNPTAFYLCASRGTALSFSGNTIYFGEGSWLTVV.

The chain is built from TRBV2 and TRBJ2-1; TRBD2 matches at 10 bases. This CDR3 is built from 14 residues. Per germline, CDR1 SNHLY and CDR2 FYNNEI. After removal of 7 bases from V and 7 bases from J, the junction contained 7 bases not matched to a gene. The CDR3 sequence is CASTQTSGWNEQFF. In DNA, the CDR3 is TGTGCCAGCACCCAGACTAGCGGGTGGAATGAGCAGTTCTTC.

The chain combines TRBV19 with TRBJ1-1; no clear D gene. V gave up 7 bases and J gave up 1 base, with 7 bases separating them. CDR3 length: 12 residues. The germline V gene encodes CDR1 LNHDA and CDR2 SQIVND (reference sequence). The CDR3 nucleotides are TGTGCCAGTAATATCGGGAACACTGAAGCTTTCTTT. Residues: CASNIGNTEAFF.

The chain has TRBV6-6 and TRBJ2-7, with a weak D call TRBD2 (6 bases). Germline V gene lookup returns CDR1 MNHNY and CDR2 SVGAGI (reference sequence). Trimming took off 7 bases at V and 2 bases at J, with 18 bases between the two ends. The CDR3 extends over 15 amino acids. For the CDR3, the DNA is TGTGCCAGCACCACCGAGGAGGGGATCCCCTACGAGCAGTACTTC. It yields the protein CASTTEEGIPYEQYF.

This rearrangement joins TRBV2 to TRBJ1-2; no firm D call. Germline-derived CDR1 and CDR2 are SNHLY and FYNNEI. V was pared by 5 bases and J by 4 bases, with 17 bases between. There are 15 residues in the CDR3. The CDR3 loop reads CASSMDQSLGYGYTF. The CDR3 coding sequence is TGTGCCAGCAGTATGGATCAGTCACTAGGCTATGGCTACACCTTC.

CDR3 in amino acids: CAIYRDMNTEAFF. In DNA form, the CDR3 reads TGTGCCATCTACAGAGACATGAACACTGAAGCTTTCTTT. The rearrangement joins TRBV6-1 to TRBJ1-1; the D is unclear. V shed 10 bases and J shed 0 bases, with 12 bases lying between them. The CDR3 is made up of 13 amino acids. The germline V gene encodes CDR1 MNHNS and CDR2 SASEGT.

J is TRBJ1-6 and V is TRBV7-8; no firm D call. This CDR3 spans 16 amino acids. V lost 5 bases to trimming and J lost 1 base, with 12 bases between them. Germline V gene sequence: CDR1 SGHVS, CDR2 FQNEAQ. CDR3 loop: CASSLSMRSYNSPLHF. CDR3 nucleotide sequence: TGTGCCAGCAGCCTCTCGATGAGGTCCTATAATTCACCCCTCCACTTT.

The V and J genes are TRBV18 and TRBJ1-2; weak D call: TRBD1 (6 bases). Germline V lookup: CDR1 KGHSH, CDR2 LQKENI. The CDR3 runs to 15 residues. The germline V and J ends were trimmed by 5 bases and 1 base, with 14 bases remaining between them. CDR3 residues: CASSKLDSNNYGYTF. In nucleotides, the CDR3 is TGTGCCAGCTCAAAGTTGGACAGCAATAACTATGGCTACACCTTC.

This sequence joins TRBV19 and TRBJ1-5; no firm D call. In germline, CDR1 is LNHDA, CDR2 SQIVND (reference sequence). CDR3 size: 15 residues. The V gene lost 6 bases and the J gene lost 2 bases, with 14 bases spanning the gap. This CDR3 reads CASSSRVFGNQPQHF. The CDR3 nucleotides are TGTGCCAGTAGCTCCCGAGTCTTCGGCAATCAGCCCCAGCATTTT.

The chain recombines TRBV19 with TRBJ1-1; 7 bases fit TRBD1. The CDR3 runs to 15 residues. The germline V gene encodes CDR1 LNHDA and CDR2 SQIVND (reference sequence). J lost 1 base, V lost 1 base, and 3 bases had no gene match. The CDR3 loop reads CASSIGQGGNTEAFF. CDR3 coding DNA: TGTGCCAGTAGTATAGGACAGGGAGGGAACACTGAAGCTTTCTTT.

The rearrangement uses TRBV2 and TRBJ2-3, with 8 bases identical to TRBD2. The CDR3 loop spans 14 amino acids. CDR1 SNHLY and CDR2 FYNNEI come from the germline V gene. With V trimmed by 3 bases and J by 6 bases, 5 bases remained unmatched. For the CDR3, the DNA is TGTGCCAGCAGTGACGGGGGGGGCGGTGATACGCAGTATTTT. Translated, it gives CASSDGGGGDTQYF.

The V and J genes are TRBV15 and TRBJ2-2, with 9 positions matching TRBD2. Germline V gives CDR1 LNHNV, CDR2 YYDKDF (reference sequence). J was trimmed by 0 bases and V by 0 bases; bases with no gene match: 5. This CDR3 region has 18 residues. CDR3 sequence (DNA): TGTGCCACCAGCAGAGAAGCGGGAGGAATAGCGAACACCGGGGAGCTGTTTTTT. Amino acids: CATSREAGGIANTGELFF.

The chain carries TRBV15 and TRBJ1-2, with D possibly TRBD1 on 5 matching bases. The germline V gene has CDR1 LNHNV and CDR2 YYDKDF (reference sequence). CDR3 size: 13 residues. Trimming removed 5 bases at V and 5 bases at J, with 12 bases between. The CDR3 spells CATSPRGYYGYTF. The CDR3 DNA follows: TGTGCCACCAGCCCACGGGGGTATTATGGCTACACCTTC.

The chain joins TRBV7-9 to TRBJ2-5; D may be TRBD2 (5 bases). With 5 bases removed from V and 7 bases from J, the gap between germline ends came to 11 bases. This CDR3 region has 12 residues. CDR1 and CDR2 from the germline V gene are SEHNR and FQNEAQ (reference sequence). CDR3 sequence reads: CASSPEAWTQYF. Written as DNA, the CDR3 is TGTGCCAGCAGCCCGGAGGCGTGGACCCAGTACTTC.